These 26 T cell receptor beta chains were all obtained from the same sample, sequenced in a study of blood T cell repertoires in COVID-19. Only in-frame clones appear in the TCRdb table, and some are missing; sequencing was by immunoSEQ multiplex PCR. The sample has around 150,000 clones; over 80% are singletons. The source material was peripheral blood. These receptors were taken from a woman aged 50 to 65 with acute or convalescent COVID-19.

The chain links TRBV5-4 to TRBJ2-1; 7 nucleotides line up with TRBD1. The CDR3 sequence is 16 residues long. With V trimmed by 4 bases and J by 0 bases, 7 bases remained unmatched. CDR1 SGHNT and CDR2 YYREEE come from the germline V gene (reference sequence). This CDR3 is CASSPGTDRSYNEQFF. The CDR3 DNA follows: TGTGCCAGCAGCCCTGGGACAGACCGCTCCTACAATGAGCAGTTCTTC.

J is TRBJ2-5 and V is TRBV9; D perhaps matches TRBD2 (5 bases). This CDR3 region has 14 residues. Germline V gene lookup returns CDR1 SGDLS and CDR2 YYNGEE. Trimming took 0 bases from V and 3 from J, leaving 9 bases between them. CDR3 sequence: CASSVGGSKETQYF. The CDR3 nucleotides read TGTGCCAGCAGCGTAGGAGGGAGTAAAGAGACCCAGTACTTC.

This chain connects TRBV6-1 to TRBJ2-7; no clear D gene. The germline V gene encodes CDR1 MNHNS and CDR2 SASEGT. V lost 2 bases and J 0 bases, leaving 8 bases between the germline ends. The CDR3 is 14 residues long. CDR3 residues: CASSELSYSYEQYF. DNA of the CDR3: TGTGCCAGCAGTGAATTATCCTACTCCTACGAGCAGTACTTC.

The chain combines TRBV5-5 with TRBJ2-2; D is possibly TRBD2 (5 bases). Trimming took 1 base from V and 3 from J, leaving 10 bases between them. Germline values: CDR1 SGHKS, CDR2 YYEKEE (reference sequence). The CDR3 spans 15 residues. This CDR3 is CASSLWLADTGELFF. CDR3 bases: TGTGCCAGCAGCTTGTGGCTAGCCGACACCGGGGAGCTGTTTTTT.

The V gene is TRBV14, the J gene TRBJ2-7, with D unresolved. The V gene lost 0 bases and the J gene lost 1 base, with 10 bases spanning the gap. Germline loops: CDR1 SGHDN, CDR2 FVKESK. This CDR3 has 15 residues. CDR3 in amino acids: CASSQDFARSYEQYF. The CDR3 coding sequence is TGTGCCAGCAGCCAAGACTTTGCCAGATCCTACGAGCAGTACTTC.

The CDR3 nucleotides are TGCGCCAGCAGCATATCCGGGACAGTGGGTTATAATTCACCCCTCCACTTT. It is translated as CASSISGTVGYNSPLHF. This chain joins TRBV5-1 and TRBJ1-6, with 7 bases identical to TRBD1. This CDR3 region has 17 residues. V shed 4 bases, J shed 4 bases, and the junction held 11 bases outside the gene matches. CDR1 and CDR2 (germline): SGHRS, YFSETQ.

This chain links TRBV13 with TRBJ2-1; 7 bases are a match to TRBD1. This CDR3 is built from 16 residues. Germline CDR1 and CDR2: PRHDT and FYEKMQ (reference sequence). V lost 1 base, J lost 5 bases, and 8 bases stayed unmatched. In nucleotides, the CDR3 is TGTGCCAGCAGCTTAGAGGGGGCCTCTGTCCACAATGAGCAGTTCTTC. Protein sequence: CASSLEGASVHNEQFF.

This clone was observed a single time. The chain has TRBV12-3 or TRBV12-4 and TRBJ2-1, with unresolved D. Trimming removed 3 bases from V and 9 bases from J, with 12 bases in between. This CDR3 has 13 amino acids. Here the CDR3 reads CASSLHQRGEQFF. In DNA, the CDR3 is TGTGCCAGCAGTTTGCACCAGCGTGGTGAGCAGTTCTTC.

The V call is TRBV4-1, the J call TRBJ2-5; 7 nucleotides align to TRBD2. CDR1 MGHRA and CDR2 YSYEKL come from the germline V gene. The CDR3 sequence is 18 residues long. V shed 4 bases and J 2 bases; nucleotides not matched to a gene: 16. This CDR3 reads CASSPPYRRGTGQETQYF. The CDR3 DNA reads TGCGCCAGCAGCCCACCCTACCGGCGGGGGACCGGACAAGAGACCCAGTACTTC.

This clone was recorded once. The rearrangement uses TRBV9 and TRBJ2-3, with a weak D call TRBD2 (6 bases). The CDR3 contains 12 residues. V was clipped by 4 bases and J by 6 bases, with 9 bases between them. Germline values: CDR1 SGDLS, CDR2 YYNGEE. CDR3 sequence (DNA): TGTGCCAGCAGCCCCCGGGGGGATACGCAGTATTTT. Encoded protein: CASSPRGDTQYF. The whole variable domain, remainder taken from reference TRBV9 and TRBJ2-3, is DSGVTQTPKHLITATGQRVTLRCSPRSGDLSVYWYQQSLDQGLQFLIQYYNGEERAKGNILERFSAQQFPDLHSELNLSSLELGDSALYFCASSPRGDTQYFGPGTRLTVL.

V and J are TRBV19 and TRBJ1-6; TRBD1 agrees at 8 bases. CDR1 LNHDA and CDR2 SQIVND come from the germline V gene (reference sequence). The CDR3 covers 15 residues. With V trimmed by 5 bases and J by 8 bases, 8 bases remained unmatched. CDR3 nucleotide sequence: TGTGCCAGTAGTGCCCGACAGGGGAGGGATTCACCCCTCCACTTT. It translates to CASSARQGRDSPLHF.

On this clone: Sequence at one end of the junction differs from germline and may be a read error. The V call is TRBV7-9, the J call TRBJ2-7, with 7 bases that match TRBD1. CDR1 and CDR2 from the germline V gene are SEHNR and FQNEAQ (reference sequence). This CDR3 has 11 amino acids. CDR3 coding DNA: TGTGCCAGCAGTCTCACAGGGGAAAGGCACTTC. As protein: CASSLTGERHF.

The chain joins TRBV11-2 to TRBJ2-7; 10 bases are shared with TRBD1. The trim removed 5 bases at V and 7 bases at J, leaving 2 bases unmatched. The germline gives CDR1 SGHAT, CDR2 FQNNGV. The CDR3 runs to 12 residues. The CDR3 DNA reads TGTGCCAGCAGCGGACAGGGGGATGAGCAGTACTTC. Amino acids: CASSGQGDEQYF.

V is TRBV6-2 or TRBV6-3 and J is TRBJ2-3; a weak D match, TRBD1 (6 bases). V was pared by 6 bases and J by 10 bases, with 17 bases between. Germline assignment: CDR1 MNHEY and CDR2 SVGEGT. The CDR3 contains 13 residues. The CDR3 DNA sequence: TGTGCCAGCAGACCTCCTAAACAGGGACCGCAGTATTTT. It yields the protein CASRPPKQGPQYF.

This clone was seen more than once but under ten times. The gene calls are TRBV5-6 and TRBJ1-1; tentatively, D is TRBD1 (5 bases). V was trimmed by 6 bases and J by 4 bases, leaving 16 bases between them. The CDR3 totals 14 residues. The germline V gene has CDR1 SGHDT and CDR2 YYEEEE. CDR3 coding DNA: TGTGCCAGCACCGTCGCTGGGGGGTTCACTGAAGCTTTCTTT. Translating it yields CASTVAGGFTEAFF.

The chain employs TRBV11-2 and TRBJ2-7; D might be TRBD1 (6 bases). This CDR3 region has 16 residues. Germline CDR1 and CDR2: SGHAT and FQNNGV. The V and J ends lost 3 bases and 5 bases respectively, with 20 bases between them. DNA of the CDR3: TGTGCCAGCAGCTTCCAGGCAACAGGGTATAAGGACGAGCAGTACTTC. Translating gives CASSFQATGYKDEQYF.

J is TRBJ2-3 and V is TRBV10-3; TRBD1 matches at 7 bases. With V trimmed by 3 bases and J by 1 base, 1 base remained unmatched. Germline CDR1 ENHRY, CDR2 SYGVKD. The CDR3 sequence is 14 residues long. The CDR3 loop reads CAISETGGTDTQYF. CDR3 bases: TGTGCCATCAGTGAAACAGGGGGCACAGATACGCAGTATTTT.

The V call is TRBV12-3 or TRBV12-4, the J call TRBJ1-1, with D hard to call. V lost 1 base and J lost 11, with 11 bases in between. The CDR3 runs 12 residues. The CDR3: CASSLGARMAFF. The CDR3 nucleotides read TGTGCCAGCAGTTTAGGGGCCAGGATGGCTTTCTTT.

CDR3: CASSPHRLTGELFF. For the CDR3, the DNA is TGTGCCAGCAGCCCCCACCGACTCACCGGGGAGCTGTTTTTT. This chain joins TRBV7-3 and TRBJ2-2, with D unresolved. Germline CDR1 is SGHTA and CDR2 is FQGTGA. Between the trimmed V and J ends, which lost 5 bases and 4 bases, there was a span of 11 bases. The length of the CDR3 is 14 residues.

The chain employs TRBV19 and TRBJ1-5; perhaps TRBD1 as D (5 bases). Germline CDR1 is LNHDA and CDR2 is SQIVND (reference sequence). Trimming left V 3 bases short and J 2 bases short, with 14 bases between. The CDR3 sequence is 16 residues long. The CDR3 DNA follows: TGTGCCAGTAGTATTAGTTGGGGCGAGGGCAATCAGCCCCAGCATTTT. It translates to CASSISWGEGNQPQHF.

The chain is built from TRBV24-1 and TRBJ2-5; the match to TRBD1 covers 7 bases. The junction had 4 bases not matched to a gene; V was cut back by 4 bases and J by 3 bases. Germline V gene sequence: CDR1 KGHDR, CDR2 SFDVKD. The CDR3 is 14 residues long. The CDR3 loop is CATSDRDREETQYF. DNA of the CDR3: TGTGCCACCAGTGACCGCGACAGGGAAGAGACCCAGTACTTC.

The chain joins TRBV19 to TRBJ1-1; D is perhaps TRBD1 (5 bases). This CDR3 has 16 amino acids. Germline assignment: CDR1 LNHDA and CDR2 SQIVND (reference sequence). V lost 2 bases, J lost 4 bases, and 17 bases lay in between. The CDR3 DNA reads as TGTGCCAGTAGTATACGTCGGGGGGAGTTTACCACTGAAGCTTTCTTT. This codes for CASSIRRGEFTTEAFF.

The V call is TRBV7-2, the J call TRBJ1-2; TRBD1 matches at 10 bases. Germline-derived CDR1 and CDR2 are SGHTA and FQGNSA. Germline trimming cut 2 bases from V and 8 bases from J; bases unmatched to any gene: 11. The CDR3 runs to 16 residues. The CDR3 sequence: CASSLRGFGTGEGYTF. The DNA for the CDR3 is TGTGCCAGCAGCTTAAGAGGTTTTGGGACAGGGGAAGGCTACACCTTC.

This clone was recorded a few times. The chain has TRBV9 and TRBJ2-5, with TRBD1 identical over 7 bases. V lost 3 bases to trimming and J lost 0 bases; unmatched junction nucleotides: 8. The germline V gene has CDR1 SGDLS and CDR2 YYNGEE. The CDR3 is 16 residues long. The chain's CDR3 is CASSGGTGVYQETQYF. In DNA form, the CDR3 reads TGTGCCAGCAGCGGGGGAACAGGGGTCTACCAAGAGACCCAGTACTTC.

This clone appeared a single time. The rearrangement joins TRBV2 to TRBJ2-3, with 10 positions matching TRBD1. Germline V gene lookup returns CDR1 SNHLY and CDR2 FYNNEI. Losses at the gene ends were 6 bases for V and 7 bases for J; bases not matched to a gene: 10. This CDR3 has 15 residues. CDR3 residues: CASRGPGQGLNTQYF. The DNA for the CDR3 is TGTGCCAGCAGGGGTCCGGGACAGGGGTTGAATACGCAGTATTTT.

As DNA, the CDR3 is TGTGCCAGTAGTATCCTTTCGACAGGGGCAAGCGGGGAGCTGTTTTTT. Translation gives CASSILSTGASGELFF. The chain joins TRBV19 to TRBJ2-2; 8 bases fit TRBD1. The V segment lost 3 bases and the J segment 7 bases; nucleotides outside the gene matches: 10. Per germline, CDR1 LNHDA and CDR2 SQIVND (reference sequence). The CDR3 is 16 amino acids.